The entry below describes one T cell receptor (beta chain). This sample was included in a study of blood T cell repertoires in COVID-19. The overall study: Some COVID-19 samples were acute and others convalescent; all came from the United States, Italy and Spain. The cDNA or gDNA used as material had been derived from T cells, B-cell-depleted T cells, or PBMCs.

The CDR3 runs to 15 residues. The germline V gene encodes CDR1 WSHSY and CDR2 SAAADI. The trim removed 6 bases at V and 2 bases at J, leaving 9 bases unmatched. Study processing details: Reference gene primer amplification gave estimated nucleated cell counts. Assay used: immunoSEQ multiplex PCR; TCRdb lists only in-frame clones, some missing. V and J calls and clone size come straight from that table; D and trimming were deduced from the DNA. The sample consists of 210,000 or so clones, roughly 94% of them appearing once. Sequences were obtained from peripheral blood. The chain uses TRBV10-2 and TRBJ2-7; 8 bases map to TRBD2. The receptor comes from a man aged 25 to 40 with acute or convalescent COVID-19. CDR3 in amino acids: CASSLLAAWAYEQYF. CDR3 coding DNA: TGCGCCAGCAGCCTACTAGCGGCTTGGGCCTACGAGCAGTACTTC.